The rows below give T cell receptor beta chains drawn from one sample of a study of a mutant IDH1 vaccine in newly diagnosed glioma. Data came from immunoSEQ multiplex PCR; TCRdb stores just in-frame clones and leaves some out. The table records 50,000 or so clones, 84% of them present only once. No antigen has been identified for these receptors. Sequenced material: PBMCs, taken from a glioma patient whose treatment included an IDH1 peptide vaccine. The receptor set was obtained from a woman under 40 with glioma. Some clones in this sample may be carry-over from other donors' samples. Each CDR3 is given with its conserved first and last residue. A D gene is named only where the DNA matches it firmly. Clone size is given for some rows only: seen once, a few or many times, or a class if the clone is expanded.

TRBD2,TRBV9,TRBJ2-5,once,TGTGCCAGCAGCGCTAGCGGGAGGACATCGGAGACCCAGTACTTC,CASSASGRTSETQYF
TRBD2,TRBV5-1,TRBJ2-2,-,TGCGCCAGCAGCTCCTCAGCGGGACTCCCCACCGGGGAGCTGTTTTTT,CASSSSAGLPTGELFF
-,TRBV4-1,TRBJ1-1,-,TGCGCCAGCAGCCCCTGGGGCCAGGGGACCACTGAAGCTTTCTTT,CASSPWGQGTTEAFF
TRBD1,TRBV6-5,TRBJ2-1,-,TGTGCCAGCAGCCACAGGGGGGACTCCTACAATGAGCAGTTCTTC,CASSHRGDSYNEQFF
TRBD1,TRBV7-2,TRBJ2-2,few,TGTGCCAGCAGCTCCCGACGGGACAGGGCATCAGGGGAGCTGTTTTTT,CASSSRRDRASGELFF
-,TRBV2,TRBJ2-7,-,TGTGCCAGCAGTGAAGCTGGGACGGCGGACTACGAGCAGTACTTC,CASSEAGTADYEQYF
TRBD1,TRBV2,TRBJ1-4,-,TGTGCCAGCAGGGACAGGGTGGATATCCAACTGTTTTTT,CASRDRVDIQLFF
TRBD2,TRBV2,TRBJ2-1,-,TGTGCCAGGACACTAGCGGGAGGTCGGAGCAATGAGCAGTTCTTC,CARTLAGGRSNEQFF
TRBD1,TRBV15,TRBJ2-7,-,TGTGCCACCAGCAGAGGTAACAGGGGGCCGGACGAGCAGTACTTC,CATSRGNRGPDEQYF
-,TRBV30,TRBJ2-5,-,TGTGCCTGGACCCCGGGGGGCGAAGAGACCCAGTACTTC,CAWTPGGEETQYF
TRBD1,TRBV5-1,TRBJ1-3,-,TGCGCCAGCAGCTTGTCGCCTGGGACAGGGGCTGGAAACACCATATATTTT,CASSLSPGTGAGNTIYF
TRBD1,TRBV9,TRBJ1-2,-,TGTGCCAGCAGCGTAGGAGTTGGGGGGACAGGGCACTATGGCTACACCTTC,CASSVGVGGTGHYGYTF
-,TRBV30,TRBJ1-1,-,TGTGCCTGGAGTGTAATATGGGGTGGAATAGCAGGTATGAACACTGAAGCTTTCTTT,CAWSVIWGGIAGMNTEAFF
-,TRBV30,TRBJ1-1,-,TGTGCCTGGGGACAAGATGAAGCTTTCTTT,CAWGQDEAFF
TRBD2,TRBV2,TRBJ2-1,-,TGTGCCAGCAGGGCCGGGACTAGCGGGCCTCGGGAGTTCTACAATGAGCAGTTCTTC,CASRAGTSGPREFYNEQFF
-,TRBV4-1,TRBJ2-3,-,TGCGCCAGCAGCCAAGATCCGACTCGGAGCACAGATACGCAGTATTTT,CASSQDPTRSTDTQYF
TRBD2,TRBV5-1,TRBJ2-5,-,TGCGCCAGCAGCTTCGGGAGGGGTGCGGAGACCCAGTACTTC,CASSFGRGAETQYF
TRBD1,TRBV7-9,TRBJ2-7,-,TGTGCCAGCAGCCCGTGGGACAGGGGCTACGAGCAGTACTTC,CASSPWDRGYEQYF
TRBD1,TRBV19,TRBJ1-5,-,TGTGCCAGTAGGACGACAGGGAAAGGCAATCAGCCCCAGCATTTT,CASRTTGKGNQPQHF
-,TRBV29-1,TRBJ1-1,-,TGCAGCGCCAGGGTCGGGGGGAACACTGAAGCTTTCTTT,CSARVGGNTEAFF
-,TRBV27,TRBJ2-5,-,TGTGCCAGCAGTTTAGGGTCCGGGGGCTGGGAGACCCAGTACTTC,CASSLGSGGWETQYF
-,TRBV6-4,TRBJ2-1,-,TGTGCCAGCAGCCCCGCTGGCGGGAAATACAATGAGCAGTTCTTC,CASSPAGGKYNEQFF
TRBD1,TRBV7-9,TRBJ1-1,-,TGTGCCAGCAGCTTAGATCGACAGGGAACTTCTGAAGCTTTCTTT,CASSLDRQGTSEAFF
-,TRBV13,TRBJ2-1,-,TGTGCCAGCGGATTAGGAAATGAGCAGTTCTTC,CASGLGNEQFF
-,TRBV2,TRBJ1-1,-,TGTGCCCGCTTGGTTGACACTGAAGCTTTCTTT,CARLVDTEAFF
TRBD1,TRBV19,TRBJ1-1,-,TGTGCCAGTAGTCACACCCCCGCCAACAGGGGCGGATTCACTGAAGCTTTCTTT,CASSHTPANRGGFTEAFF
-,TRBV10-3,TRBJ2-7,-,TGTGCCATCAGTGTGCGGGTCCCCTACGAGCAGTACTTC,CAISVRVPYEQYF
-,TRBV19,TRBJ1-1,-,TGTGCCAGTTTTAACAGGGTTGGCACTGAAGCTTTCTTT,CASFNRVGTEAFF
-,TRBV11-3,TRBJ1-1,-,TGTGCCAGCAGCTTAGTAGTGGGAAGGACAGTTGAAGCTTTCTTT,CASSLVVGRTVEAFF
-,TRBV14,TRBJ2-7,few,TGTGCCAGCAGCCCCTTTAGCACCGGCCTTGGCGAGCAGTACTTC,CASSPFSTGLGEQYF
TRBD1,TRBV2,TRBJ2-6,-,TGTGCCAGCAGTGAAGGCAGGGGGCCTGGGGCCAACGTCCTGACTTTC,CASSEGRGPGANVLTF
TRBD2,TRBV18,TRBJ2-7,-,TGTGCCAGCTCACCTACGTCCCCAGGACTAGCGCCCTACGAGCAGTACTTC,CASSPTSPGLAPYEQYF
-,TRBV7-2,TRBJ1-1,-,TGTGCCAGCAGCTTCGGGGCGATCAGGGACACTGAAGCTTTCTTT,CASSFGAIRDTEAFF
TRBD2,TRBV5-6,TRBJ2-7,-,TGTGCCAGCAGCTTGTTTTGGCCGGCGGGAGTCACCGAGCAGTACTTC,CASSLFWPAGVTEQYF
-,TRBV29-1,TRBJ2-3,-,TGCAGCGTTCCTAGGGGGAGAGATACGCAGTATTTT,CSVPRGRDTQYF
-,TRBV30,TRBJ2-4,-,TGTGCCTGGGGGACTCTCCAAAACATTCAGTACTTC,CAWGTLQNIQYF
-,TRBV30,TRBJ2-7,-,TGTGCCTGGAGTCGTAGGTCCTACGAGCAGTACTTC,CAWSRRSYEQYF
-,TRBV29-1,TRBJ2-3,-,TGCAGCGTCTCCGCTGGGGACGGGAGAGTAACAGATACGCAGTATTTT,CSVSAGDGRVTDTQYF
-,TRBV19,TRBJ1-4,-,TGTGCCAGTAGTCCGGGCAGGTGGAATGAAAAACTGTTTTTT,CASSPGRWNEKLFF
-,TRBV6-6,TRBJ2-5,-,TGTGCCAGCAGTTACTCGAACAGGGCTATAGAGACCCAGTACTTC,CASSYSNRAIETQYF
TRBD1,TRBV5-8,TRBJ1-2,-,TGTGCCAGCAGCTTTGACTGGGACAGGAGGAACTATGGCTACACCTTC,CASSFDWDRRNYGYTF
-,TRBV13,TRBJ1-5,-,TGTGCCAGCAGCTTCAGGGGTCCGAATCAGCCCCAGCATTTT,CASSFRGPNQPQHF
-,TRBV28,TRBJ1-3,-,TGTGCCAGCAGTTTAACACGGGACTACTCTGGAAACACCATATATTTT,CASSLTRDYSGNTIYF
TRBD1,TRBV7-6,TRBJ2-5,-,TGTGCCAGCAGCTCCCCATTAAACAGGGGCGGGGAGACCCAGTACTTC,CASSSPLNRGGETQYF
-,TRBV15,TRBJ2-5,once,TGTGCCACCAGCCGAAGGGACGGACAAGAGACCCAGTACTTC,CATSRRDGQETQYF